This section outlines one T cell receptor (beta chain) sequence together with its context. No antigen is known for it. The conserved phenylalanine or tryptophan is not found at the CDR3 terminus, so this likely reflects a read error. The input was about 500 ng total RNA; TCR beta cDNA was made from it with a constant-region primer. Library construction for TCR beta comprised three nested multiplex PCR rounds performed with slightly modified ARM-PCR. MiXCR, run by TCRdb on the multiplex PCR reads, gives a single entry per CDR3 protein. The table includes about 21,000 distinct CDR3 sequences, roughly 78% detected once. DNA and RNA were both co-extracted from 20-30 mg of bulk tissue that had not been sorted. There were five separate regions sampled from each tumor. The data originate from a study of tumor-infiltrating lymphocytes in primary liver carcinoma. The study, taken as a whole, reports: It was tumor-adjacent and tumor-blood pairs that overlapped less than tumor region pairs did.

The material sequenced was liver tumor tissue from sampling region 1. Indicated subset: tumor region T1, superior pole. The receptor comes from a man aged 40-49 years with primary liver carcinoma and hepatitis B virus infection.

The CDR3 is CSATEEASYEQYS. Here the CDR3 DNA reads TGCAGCGCTACAGAAGAGGCCTCCTACGAGCAGTACTCC. This chain joins TRBV29-1 and TRBJ2-7; the D is unclear. Trimming shortened V by 7 bases and J by 0 bases, and 13 bases separated the two germline ends. CDR1 is SQVTM and CDR2 is ANQGSEA in the germline V gene. The CDR3 consists of 13 residues.